These 17 T cell receptor beta chains were sequenced from one sample in a study of sequential checkpoint blockade in melanoma. The sample's treatment: randomized to nivolumab then ipilimumab (arm A) or the reverse (arm B). Measured with immunoSEQ multiplex PCR; TCRdb has only the in-frame clones, and not every one. The sample includes under 20,000 clones, about 66% of them seen just once. The material was CD8+ T cells sorted from blood (inferred from file names), obtained from a patient given nivolumab and ipilimumab in sequence. The receptors shown here come from a human donor with melanoma.

By share, this clone counts as medium-sized. Other nucleotide sequences from this sample produce the same CDR3. J is TRBJ1-5 and V is TRBV4-3; D might be TRBD1 (5 bases). The V end was cut by 0 bases, the J end by 0 bases, with 6 bases between. CDR3 length equals 15 residues. Germline loops: CDR1 LGHNA, CDR2 YSLEER. The chain's CDR3 is CASSQDRGSNQPQHF. The CDR3, as DNA: TGCGCCAGCAGCCAAGATAGGGGTAGCAATCAGCCCCAGCATTTT.

The chain uses TRBV4-3 and TRBJ2-1, with 8 bases that match TRBD2. CDR3 length: 16 residues. The ends lost 1 base at V and 13 bases at J; junction bases unmatched: 15. Germline V gives CDR1 LGHNA, CDR2 YSLEER. CDR3 in DNA: TGCGCCAGCAGCCAAGGATGGCAGCGGGAGTCTCTGCATCAGTTCTTC. Amino acid sequence: CASSQGWQRESLHQFF.

J is TRBJ1-6 and V is TRBV9; D not certain. V was shortened by 3 bases and J by 11 bases, with 9 bases between the two germline ends. The germline V gene has CDR1 SGDLS and CDR2 YYNGEE. This CDR3 is built from 12 residues. The CDR3, as DNA: TGTGCCAGCAGCGCGAACGGAGCACCCCTCCACTTT. Its translation: CASSANGAPLHF.

This clone was recorded a few times. The V call is TRBV9, the J call TRBJ1-3; TRBD1 might be the D (6 bases). CDR1 and CDR2 from the germline V gene are SGDLS and YYNGEE. V lost 3 bases and J lost 0, with 10 bases in between. The CDR3 is 15 residues long. The CDR3 DNA reads TGTGCCAGCAGCGCCGACAGGAACTCTGGAAACACCATATATTTT. Translation gives CASSADRNSGNTIYF.

The J gene is TRBJ2-1, the V gene TRBV11-2, with TRBD2 identical over 10 bases. The CDR3 runs to 16 residues. After removal of 5 bases from V and 7 bases from J, the junction contained 11 bases not matched to a gene. Germline CDR1 is SGHAT and CDR2 is FQNNGV. The CDR3 here is CASSEPLAGARNEQFF. CDR3 bases: TGTGCCAGCAGCGAACCCCTAGCGGGAGCTAGAAATGAGCAGTTCTTC.

This clone is medium-sized. This chain uses TRBV19 with TRBJ1-4; D gene unclear. The CDR3 is made up of 14 amino acids. Trimming took 7 bases from V and 7 from J, leaving 16 bases between them. Germline V lookup: CDR1 LNHDA, CDR2 SQIVND (reference sequence). CDR3 region: CASKEGTEGEKLFF. The CDR3 coding sequence is TGTGCCAGTAAGGAGGGCACGGAAGGTGAAAAACTGTTTTTT. Variable domain in full (rest from reference TRBV19 and TRBJ1-4): DGGITQSPKYLFRKEGQNVTLSCEQNLNHDAMYWYRQDPGQGLRLIYYSQIVNDFQKGDIAEGYSVSREKKESFPLTVTSAQKNPTAFYLCASKEGTEGEKLFFGSGTQLSVL.

DNA of the CDR3: TGTGCCAGCAAGTCGTGGGGGGAAGAGACCCAGTACTTC. This codes for CASKSWGEETQYF. The genes are TRBV27 and TRBJ2-5, with D possibly matching TRBD2 (6 bases). Deletions cut 7 bases from V and 3 bases from J, with 12 bases between. The CDR3 spans 13 residues. Germline V gene lookup returns CDR1 MNHEY and CDR2 SMNVEV (reference sequence).

The chain carries TRBV27 and TRBJ2-5, with 7 bases that match TRBD1. CDR1 and CDR2 from the germline V gene are MNHEY and SMNVEV (reference sequence). The length of the CDR3 is 14 residues. V was pared by 10 bases and J by 0 bases, with 8 bases of the junction left unmatched. The CDR3 nucleotides read TGTGCCACCATGAGGGACAGCAACCAAGAGACCCAGTACTTC. This sequence encodes CATMRDSNQETQYF.

The chain recombines TRBV7-6 with TRBJ2-1; 8 bases align to TRBD2. V shed 0 bases and J 4 bases; nucleotides not matched to a gene: 5. From germline, CDR1 is SGHVS and CDR2 FNYEAQ. This CDR3 contains 16 residues. This CDR3 is CASSLALASGYNEQFF. DNA of the CDR3: TGTGCCAGCAGCTTAGCGCTGGCTAGCGGGTACAATGAGCAGTTCTTC. Based on the CDR3 plus reference TRBV7-6 and TRBJ2-1, the full variable domain is GAGVSQSPRYKVTKRGQDVALRCDPISGHVSLYWYRQALGQGPEFLTYFNYEAQQDKSGLPNDRFSAERPEGSISTLTIQRTEQRDSAMYRCASSLALASGYNEQFFGPGTRLTVL.

This rearrangement joins TRBV30 to TRBJ2-7; 7 positions agree with TRBD1. Germline lookup yields CDR1 GTSNPN and CDR2 SVGIG (reference sequence). CDR3 size: 12 residues. The trim removed 2 bases at V and 5 bases at J, leaving 3 bases unmatched. CDR3 amino acids: CAWSITGDEQYF. CDR3 nucleotide sequence: TGTGCCTGGAGTATCACAGGGGACGAGCAGTACTTC.

CDR3 DNA: TGTGCCAGCAGCTGGACAGGGGGCACCGGGGAGCTGTTTTTT. Its translation is CASSWTGGTGELFF. The rearrangement links TRBV7-6 to TRBJ2-2; 10 bases match TRBD1. CDR3 size: 14 residues. V lost 4 bases to trimming and J lost 4 bases; unmatched junction nucleotides: 0. Germline V CDR1 and CDR2: SGHVS, FNYEAQ.

The chain carries TRBV10-3 and TRBJ2-7; perhaps TRBD2 as D (6 bases). CDR1 and CDR2 (germline): ENHRY, SYGVKD. This CDR3 is 13 amino acids long. V lost 2 bases and J lost 7, with 12 bases in between. CDR3 sequence: CAISEAGLAEQYF. CDR3 DNA: TGTGCCATCAGTGAGGCGGGGTTAGCTGAGCAGTACTTC.

The chain is built from TRBV11-2 and TRBJ1-1; maybe TRBD1 (5 bases). The CDR3 loop spans 16 amino acids. The germline V gene has CDR1 SGHAT and CDR2 FQNNGV. V dropped 0 bases and J dropped 4 bases, with 15 bases sitting between them. DNA for the CDR3: TGTGCCAGCAGCTTAGATCATTGGCAGGGTGGCACTGAAGCTTTCTTT. This gives the protein CASSLDHWQGGTEAFF.

V is TRBV5-5 and J is TRBJ2-2; D ambiguous. Trimming pared 0 bases from V and 6 bases from J, leaving 12 bases between. In germline, CDR1 is SGHKS, CDR2 YYEKEE (reference sequence). CDR3 length: 15 residues. The CDR3 nucleotides read TGTGCCAGCAGCTTGGGGGCCAAGGTGGCCGGGGAGCTGTTTTTT. This encodes CASSLGAKVAGELFF.

The rearrangement links TRBV13 to TRBJ2-2; no firm D call. Germline V gene sequence: CDR1 PRHDT, CDR2 FYEKMQ (reference sequence). The CDR3 totals 13 residues. Trimming stripped 4 bases from V and 6 bases from J, with 9 bases between. CDR3 sequence (DNA): TGTGCCAGCAGCTCCCTGGCTCCCGGGGAGCTGTTTTTT. Encoded protein: CASSSLAPGELFF.

The chain recombines TRBV4-3 with TRBJ2-3, with TRBD2 identical over 8 bases. V shed 0 bases, J shed 3 bases, and the junction held 5 bases outside the gene matches. In germline, CDR1 is LGHNA, CDR2 YSLEER. This CDR3 is built from 16 residues. In nucleotides, the CDR3 is TGCGCCAGCAGCCAAGAGGGGGTAGCGGGGACAGATACGCAGTATTTT. Protein product: CASSQEGVAGTDTQYF.

The chain employs TRBV6-5 and TRBJ2-3, with 7 bases matching TRBD1. The germline CDR1 and CDR2 sequences are MNHEY and SVGAGI. V shed 0 bases, J shed 13 bases, and the junction held 7 bases outside the gene matches. The CDR3 is 13 residues long. CDR3 DNA: TGTGCCAGCAGTTACTCGAGGGGGCGACATAAGTATTTT. It yields the protein CASSYSRGRHKYF.